This is a list of T cell receptor beta chains from one sample in a study of T cells after posttransplantation cyclophosphamide. The protocol was immunoSEQ multiplex PCR, while the TCRdb copy is restricted to in-frame clones and leaves out a portion. The sample contains just under 20,000 clones, around 90% of which appear only once. Sequencing used PBMCs, obtained after allogeneic stem cell transplant with posttransplant cyclophosphamide. The receptors derive from a female patient in her 40s who received an allogeneic stem cell transplant from a related donor, was CMV-positive, and had no GVHD. Some T cells may arise from the graft donor. Both conserved end residues are part of each CDR3. A D gene is named only where the DNA matches it firmly. Some rows have no size entry. The others give once, few or many, or a class for an expanded clone.

16	TRBV4-2	TRBJ1-1	NA	NA	TGTGCCAGCAGCCACCTACCCGGGACACGGAACACTGAAGCTTTCTTT	CASSHLPGTRNTEAFF
13	TRBV7-2	TRBJ2-4	NA	NA	TGTGCCAGCAGCCCGAGCATTGGAAACATTCAGTACTTC	CASSPSIGNIQYF
15	TRBV6-5	TRBJ2-4	NA	TRBD2	TGTGCCAGCAGTTACGGGGGGACTAGCCCAAACATTCAGTACTTC	CASSYGGTSPNIQYF
14	TRBV4-2	TRBJ2-2	NA	NA	TGTGCCAGCAGTCAGGTCGGGGGCACCGGGGAGCTGTTTTTT	CASSQVGGTGELFF
13	TRBV11-2	TRBJ2-7	NA	TRBD1	TGTGCCAGCGGACGACAGGGGGCCTACGAGCAGTACTTC	CASGRQGAYEQYF
16	TRBV7-2	TRBJ2-7	NA	NA	TGTGCCAGCAGCTTACGACAGGCCCCACCTTCCTACGAGCAGTACTTC	CASSLRQAPPSYEQYF
16	TRBV9	TRBJ2-2	NA	TRBD2	TGTGCCAGCAGCGTAGGGCTAGCGGTAAACACCGGGGAGCTGTTTTTT	CASSVGLAVNTGELFF
14	TRBV6-6	TRBJ2-5	NA	NA	TGTGCCAGCAGTTACTCTACTAGTCGAGAGACCCAGTACTTC	CASSYSTSRETQYF
14	TRBV4-3	TRBJ1-1	NA	TRBD1	TGCGCCAGCAGCATCCGGACAGGGAACACTGAAGCTTTCTTT	CASSIRTGNTEAFF
16	TRBV30	TRBJ1-1	NA	NA	TGTGCCTGGAGCGCTAGAATGGGTCCCATGAACACTGAAGCTTTCTTT	CAWSARMGPMNTEAFF
16	TRBV7-3	TRBJ2-3	once	TRBD2	TGTGCCAGCAGCTTAAAACTAGCGGGGAGCACAGATACGCAGTATTTT	CASSLKLAGSTDTQYF
15	TRBV27	TRBJ1-5	NA	NA	TGTGCCAGCAGTTTACGGGGGGCGCGAAGTCAGCCCCAGCATTTT	CASSLRGARSQPQHF
14	TRBV28	TRBJ2-1	NA	NA	TGTGCCAGCAGTCCGGGAGTATTTTTCAATGAGCAGTTCTTC	CASSPGVFFNEQFF
16	TRBV6-5	TRBJ1-1	NA	NA	TGTGCCAGCAGTTACAACGCCCGAGCGATGAACACTGAAGCTTTCTTT	CASSYNARAMNTEAFF
11	TRBV29-1	TRBJ2-1	few	NA	TGCAGCGTCTTAGCCCAGGGTGAGCAGTTCTTC	CSVLAQGEQFF
13	TRBV30	TRBJ2-1	once	NA	TGTGCCGGGAGGAGGCAGGGCTACAATGAGCAGTTCTTC	CAGRRQGYNEQFF
15	TRBV6-5	TRBJ2-3	once	NA	TGTGCCAGCAGTTACTCGGGAGGCCACACAGATACGCAGTATTTT	CASSYSGGHTDTQYF
16	TRBV9	TRBJ2-1	NA	TRBD2	TGTGCCAGCAGCGTAGGGGGTAGCGGGAGGTTGGATGAGCAGTTCTTC	CASSVGGSGRLDEQFF
16	TRBV6-5	TRBJ1-1	NA	NA	TGTGCCAGCAGTTACCCGACTCGAGGGGGGAACACTGAAGCTTTCTTT	CASSYPTRGGNTEAFF
14	TRBV12-5	TRBJ2-3	NA	NA	TGTGCTAGTGGTTTGCAGGGTATGACAGATACGCAGTATTTT	CASGLQGMTDTQYF
14	TRBV27	TRBJ1-5	NA	NA	TGTGCCAGCAGTTTGGCTGGGGCGGCTCAGCCCCAGCATTTT	CASSLAGAAQPQHF
15	TRBV6-5	TRBJ1-2	NA	NA	TGTGCCAGCAGTACCGGGAGGCCAGAAGGCTATGGCTACACCTTC	CASSTGRPEGYGYTF
13	TRBV29-1	TRBJ2-7	NA	TRBD1	TGCAGCGTTGGCAGACAGGGTGGATACGAGCAGTACTTC	CSVGRQGGYEQYF
11	TRBV19	TRBJ1-2	NA	NA	TGTGCCAGTAGTAACAGGGTTGGCTACACCTTC	CASSNRVGYTF
16	TRBV5-1	TRBJ2-2	NA	TRBD1	TGCGCCAGCAGCTCGAGCGGGACAGGGGGTACCGGGGAGCTGTTTTTT	CASSSSGTGGTGELFF
12	TRBV6-5	TRBJ1-1	NA	NA	TGTGCCAGCAGTTACTCGCACGGTGAAGCTTTCTTT	CASSYSHGEAFF
14	TRBV27	TRBJ2-7	NA	TRBD2	TGTGCCAGCAGTTTGAGCGGGAGCTCCTACGAGCAGTACTTC	CASSLSGSSYEQYF
15	TRBV15	TRBJ1-5	once	TRBD1	TGTGCCACTAAACGGGACAGAGATAGCAATCAGCCCCAGCATTTT	CATKRDRDSNQPQHF
15	TRBV10-3	TRBJ2-7	NA	NA	TGTGCCATCAGTGAGTCTAGAAGAGTTAGCTACGAGCAGTACTTC	CAISESRRVSYEQYF
15	TRBV5-1	TRBJ2-3	NA	TRBD2	TGCGCCAGCAGCTTGGGTGGGACTATCACAGATACGCAGTATTTT	CASSLGGTITDTQYF
13	TRBV4-2	TRBJ2-7	once	NA	TGTGCCAGCAGCCTAAAAAACGCGGGCGAGCAGTACTTC	CASSLKNAGEQYF
17	TRBV7-2	TRBJ1-2	NA	TRBD1	TGTGCCAGCAGCTCTAGACAGGGGGCGCTTTTACGCTATGGCTACACCTTC	CASSSRQGALLRYGYTF
13	TRBV27	TRBJ2-1	NA	NA	TGTGCCAGCAGCTTTGGCCCCTACAATGAGCAGTTCTTC	CASSFGPYNEQFF
13	TRBV7-2	TRBJ1-4	once	NA	TGTGCCAGCAGCTTGGCGGGGGTTGAAAAACTGTTTTTT	CASSLAGVEKLFF
16	TRBV6-5	TRBJ2-3	once	TRBD1	TGTGCCAGCAGTTACTCAGGGGACAGGGGGGGTGATACGCAGTATTTT	CASSYSGDRGGDTQYF
15	TRBV6-1	TRBJ1-2	NA	TRBD1	TGTGCCAGCAGGGGACAGGGGGCGTCTAACTATGGCTACACCTTC	CASRGQGASNYGYTF
20	TRBV21-1	TRBJ2-7	NA	NA	TGTGCCAGCAGCAAAAAGTACGGGACTAGCGGTCCACTTCCCTACTACGAGCAGTACTTC	CASSKKYGTSGPLPYYEQYF
13	TRBV11-2	TRBJ1-5	NA	NA	TGTGCCAGCAGCTTAACCTATTTGGAGCCCCAGCATTTT	CASSLTYLEPQHF
14	TRBV27	TRBJ2-7	once	NA	TGTGCCAGCAGTTTAGCGGGATTAGCCTACGAGCAGTACTTC	CASSLAGLAYEQYF
16	TRBV4-2	TRBJ2-7	NA	TRBD2	TGTGCCAGCAGCCCGGGGGGGCTAGCGGGAGCCTACGAGCAGTACTTC	CASSPGGLAGAYEQYF
15	TRBV5-1	TRBJ2-7	NA	NA	TGCGCCAGCAGCTTGGCCCAGGGCCTTAACTACGAGCAGTACTTC	CASSLAQGLNYEQYF
17	TRBV28	TRBJ1-2	once	TRBD1	TGTGCCAGCAGCCTATTTGGTGCTACGGGACAGGACTATGGCTACACCTTC	CASSLFGATGQDYGYTF